This is a list of T cell receptor beta chains from one sample in a study of cytomegalovirus exposure and HLA in healthy donors. Sequencing used immunoSEQ multiplex PCR; TCRdb keeps in-frame clones, though not all of them. Of about 160,000 clones in the sample, more than 80% are singletons; the top ten hold around 7.7%. Input material: PBMCs. These receptor sequences come from a woman aged 25 to 39 in good health and CMV-seropositive. The CDR3 runs from the conserved cysteine through the conserved F or W. The D gene is left open where the match is weak. Clone size is given for some rows only: seen once, a few or many times, or a class if the clone is expanded.

clone size,V gene,J gene,D gene,CDR3 DNA,CDR3 protein
-,TRBV6-6,TRBJ1-5,-,TGTGCCAGCAGTTACTCGTTAGGGGGTAATCAGCCCCAGCATTTT,CASSYSLGGNQPQHF
-,TRBV2,TRBJ2-3,-,TGTGCCAGCAGTGAAGCGCGAGGGGGGGCGTCAGATACGCAGTATTTT,CASSEARGGASDTQYF
-,TRBV4-1,TRBJ2-4,TRBD2,TGCGCCAGCAGCCAAGATGGGTATAGACTAGCCATTCAGTACTTC,CASSQDGYRLAIQYF
once,TRBV9,TRBJ2-3,TRBD2,TGTGCCAGCAGCGGAAGATACGGGACTAGCCCAGATACGCAGTATTTT,CASSGRYGTSPDTQYF
-,TRBV5-1,TRBJ2-1,-,TGCGCCAGCAGCTCCGCGCCAGGCAATGAGCAGTTCTTC,CASSSAPGNEQFF
-,TRBV6-5,TRBJ2-5,-,TGTGCCAGCAGTTACTCAACTAACCTTTTCGAGACCCAGTACTTC,CASSYSTNLFETQYF
once,TRBV6-5,TRBJ1-6,-,TGTGCCAGCAATGGGGAGCTGAATTCACCCCTCCACTTT,CASNGELNSPLHF
-,TRBV11-3,TRBJ2-2,TRBD1,TGTGCCAGCAACCCCCGGGACAGGGGAAACACCGGGGAGCTGTTTTTT,CASNPRDRGNTGELFF
-,TRBV7-9,TRBJ1-6,-,TGTGCCATACAGGGACCGGGGACCTCGGATTCACCCCTCCACTTT,CAIQGPGTSDSPLHF
many,TRBV29-1,TRBJ2-7,-,TGCAGCGTTGAGGGCGGACTTACCTACGAGCAGTACTTC,CSVEGGLTYEQYF
-,TRBV5-4,TRBJ1-1,-,TGTGCCAGCAGCCCAAACTTACAGGGTCTCACTGAAGCTTTCTTT,CASSPNLQGLTEAFF
once,TRBV28,TRBJ1-2,-,TGTGCCAGCAGTTTGGTGGCGAGCGGGGGTAATGGCTACACCTTC,CASSLVASGGNGYTF
-,TRBV6-1,TRBJ2-7,-,TGTGCCAGCAGTGACCCGGGGACTGATCCCTACGAGCAGTACTTC,CASSDPGTDPYEQYF
-,TRBV7-2,TRBJ2-3,-,TGTGCCAGCAGCTTACAAGCGAGCACAGATACGCAGTATTTT,CASSLQASTDTQYF